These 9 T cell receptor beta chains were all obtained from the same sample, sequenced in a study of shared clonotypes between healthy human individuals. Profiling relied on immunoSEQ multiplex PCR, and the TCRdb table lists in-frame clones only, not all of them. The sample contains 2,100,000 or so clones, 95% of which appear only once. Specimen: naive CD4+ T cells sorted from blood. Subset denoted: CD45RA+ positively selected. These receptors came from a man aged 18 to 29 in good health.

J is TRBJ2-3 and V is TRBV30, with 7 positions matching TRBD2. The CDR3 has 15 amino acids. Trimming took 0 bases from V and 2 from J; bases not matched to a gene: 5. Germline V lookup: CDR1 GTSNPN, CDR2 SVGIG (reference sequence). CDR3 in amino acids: CAWSVLAAYTDTQYF. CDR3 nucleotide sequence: TGTGCCTGGAGTGTTCTAGCGGCCTACACAGATACGCAGTATTTT.

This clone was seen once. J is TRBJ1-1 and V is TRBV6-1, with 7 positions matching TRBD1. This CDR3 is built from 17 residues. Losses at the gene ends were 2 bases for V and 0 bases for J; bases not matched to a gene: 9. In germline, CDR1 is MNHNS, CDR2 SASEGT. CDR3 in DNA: TGTGCCAGCAGTGAAATTCCGACAGGGCTCATGAACACTGAAGCTTTCTTT. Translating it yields CASSEIPTGLMNTEAFF.

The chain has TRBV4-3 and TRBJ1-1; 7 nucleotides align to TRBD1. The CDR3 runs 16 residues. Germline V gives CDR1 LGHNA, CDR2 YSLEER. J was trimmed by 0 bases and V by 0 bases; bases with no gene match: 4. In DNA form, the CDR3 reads TGCGCCAGCAGCCAAGAAGCTGGGACAGTGAACACTGAAGCTTTCTTT. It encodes CASSQEAGTVNTEAFF.

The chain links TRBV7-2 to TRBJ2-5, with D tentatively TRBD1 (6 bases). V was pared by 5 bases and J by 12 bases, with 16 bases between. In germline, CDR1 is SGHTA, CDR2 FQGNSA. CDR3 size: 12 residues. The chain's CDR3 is CASSTGTPKEYF. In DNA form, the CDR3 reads TGTGCCAGCAGCACAGGGACACCAAAAGAGTACTTC.

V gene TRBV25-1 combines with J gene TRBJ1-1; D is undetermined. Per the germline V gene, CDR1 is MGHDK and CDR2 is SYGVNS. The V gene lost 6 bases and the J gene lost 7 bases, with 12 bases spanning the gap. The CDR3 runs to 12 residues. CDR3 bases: TGTGCCAGCAGCGCGCCGACTTATGAAGCTTTCTTT. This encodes CASSAPTYEAFF.

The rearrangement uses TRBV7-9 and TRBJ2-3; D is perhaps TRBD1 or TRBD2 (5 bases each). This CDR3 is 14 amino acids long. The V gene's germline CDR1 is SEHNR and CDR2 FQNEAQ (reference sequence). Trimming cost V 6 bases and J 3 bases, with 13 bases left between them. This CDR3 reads CASRTNGGTDTQYF. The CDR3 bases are TGTGCCAGCAGGACAAATGGGGGAACAGATACGCAGTATTTT.

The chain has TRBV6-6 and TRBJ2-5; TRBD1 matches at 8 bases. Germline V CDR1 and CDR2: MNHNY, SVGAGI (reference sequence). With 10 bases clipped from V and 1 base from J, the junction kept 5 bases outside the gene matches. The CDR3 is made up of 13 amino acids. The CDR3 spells CATDRGTQETQYF. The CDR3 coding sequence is TGTGCCACCGACAGGGGCACCCAAGAGACCCAGTACTTC.

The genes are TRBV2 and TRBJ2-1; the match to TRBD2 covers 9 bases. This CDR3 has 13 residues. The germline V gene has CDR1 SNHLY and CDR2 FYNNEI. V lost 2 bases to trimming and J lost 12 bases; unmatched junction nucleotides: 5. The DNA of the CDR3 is TGTGCCAGCAGTGAACCGCTAGCGGGAAGGCAGTTCTTC. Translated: CASSEPLAGRQFF.

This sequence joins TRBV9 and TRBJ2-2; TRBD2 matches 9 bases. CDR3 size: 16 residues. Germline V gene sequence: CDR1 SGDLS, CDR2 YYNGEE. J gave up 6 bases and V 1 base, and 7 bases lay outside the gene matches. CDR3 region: CASSVSGGRASGELFF. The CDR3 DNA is TGTGCCAGCAGCGTAAGTGGCGGGAGGGCCTCCGGGGAGCTGTTTTTT.